A selection of T cell receptor beta chains follows, all from one sample in a study of T cells after yellow fever vaccination. One entry per CDR3 protein results from TCRdb running MiXCR on the 5' RACE reads. This sample has 300,000 to 350,000 distinct CDR3 sequences; 3% to 4.5% occur once, and the top ten carry less than 25%. The sequencing used PBMCs, collected 5 days after the yellow fever booster vaccination. The origin of the receptors is a man younger than 35 who received the YFV17D yellow fever vaccine. The CDR3 runs from the conserved cysteine through the conserved F or W. D genes are given only for firm matches. The listing skips clone size in some rows; elsewhere it reads once, few, many or a size class.

abundance,v_gene,j_gene,d_gene,CDR3nt,CDR3aa
few,TRBV5-1,TRBJ2-3,TRBD1,TGCGCCAGCAGTCGGGACAGTGGCACAGATACGCAGTATTTT,CASSRDSGTDTQYF
-,TRBV20-1,TRBJ2-7,-,TGCAGTGCTAGAGGCACCCCGCAGGGCGAGCAGTACTTC,CSARGTPQGEQYF
few,TRBV20-1,TRBJ2-1,-,TGCAGTGCCAGTGGGGCGGCGGGTGAGCAGTTCTTC,CSASGAAGEQFF
-,TRBV5-5,TRBJ2-1,-,TGTGCCAGCAGCCCCCAGGACTACAATGAGCAGTTCTTC,CASSPQDYNEQFF
-,TRBV6-2/TRBV6-3,TRBJ2-5,TRBD2,TGTGCCAGCAGTAAAGGGGGAACTAGCGGACAAGAGACCCAGTACTTC,CASSKGGTSGQETQYF
many,TRBV15,TRBJ2-7,TRBD1,TGTGCCACCAGTTCCGGGACAGGGCCCGAGCAGTACTTC,CATSSGTGPEQYF
many,TRBV5-1,TRBJ1-6,-,TGCGCCAGCAGCTTGGCCCCCAACAGGGTTGGTGTTTCACCCCTCCACTTT,CASSLAPNRVGVSPLHF
few,TRBV4-1,TRBJ1-2,-,TGCGCCAGCAGCCAAGAGCGGGTCAGGGCTGGCTACACCTTC,CASSQERVRAGYTF
many,TRBV27,TRBJ2-1,TRBD2,TGTGCCAGCAGTTCCTCGACTAGCGGTTACAATGAGCAGTTCTTC,CASSSSTSGYNEQFF
-,TRBV7-2,TRBJ2-3,-,TGTGCCAGCAGCCGGGGGACTGTTAGCACAGATACGCAGTATTTT,CASSRGTVSTDTQYF
many,TRBV7-8,TRBJ2-5,-,TGTGCCAGCAGCTCAGGAGTAGAGACCCAGTACTTC,CASSSGVETQYF
many,TRBV5-1,TRBJ2-3,TRBD1,TGCGCCAGCAGCTTGAGGGGGCCCACAGATACGCAGTATTTT,CASSLRGPTDTQYF
-,TRBV14,TRBJ2-5,TRBD2,TGTGCCAGCAGCCTCCGGACTAGCGGGCGAGGGAAGGAGACCCAGTACTTC,CASSLRTSGRGKETQYF
-,TRBV7-2,TRBJ2-3,-,TGTGCCAGCAGCGGCGGGGATAAATATACGCAGTATTTT,CASSGGDKYTQYF
-,TRBV6-5,TRBJ2-3,TRBD1,TGTGCCAGCAGTTACTCAAGGGAGGGGACAGGGTCAGATACGCAGTATTTT,CASSYSREGTGSDTQYF
many,TRBV7-6,TRBJ2-3,TRBD1,TGTGCCAGCAGCTCCCCGAAGACAGGGTCCACAGATACGCAGTATTTT,CASSSPKTGSTDTQYF
few,TRBV6-1,TRBJ1-6,-,TGTGCCAGCAGTGAAACTAGTAGGGCCGGCCGTTCACCCCTCCACTTT,CASSETSRAGRSPLHF
few,TRBV20-1,TRBJ1-2,-,TGCAGTGCTAGAGCCAGAGCCGGAGGGGAGGGGGGCTACACCTTC,CSARARAGGEGGYTF
many,TRBV30,TRBJ2-7,TRBD1,TGTGCCTGGAGTAGGACAGGGGGCGAGCAGTACTTC,CAWSRTGGEQYF
-,TRBV6-6,TRBJ1-3,TRBD1,TGTGCCAGCAGGTCCCAACAGGGGGCTGGAAACACCATATATTTT,CASRSQQGAGNTIYF
many,TRBV7-2,TRBJ2-2,TRBD2,TGTGCCAGCAGCTTGGGCGGGGGGTCCACCGGGGAGCTGTTTTTT,CASSLGGGSTGELFF
few,TRBV2,TRBJ2-3,-,TGTGCCAGCAGTGCCCAGGGTGTAGGGGCAGATACGCAGTATTTT,CASSAQGVGADTQYF
few,TRBV12-3/TRBV12-4,TRBJ1-4,-,TGTGCCAGCAGGTCCTTGGTGGGTGAAAAACTGTTTTTT,CASRSLVGEKLFF
-,TRBV7-9,TRBJ2-3,TRBD2,TGTGCCAGCAGCTTGGTCAGCGGGGGCACAGATACGCAGTATTTT,CASSLVSGGTDTQYF
-,TRBV29-1,TRBJ1-1,-,TGCAGCGCTATAGCCGGGAGCAACCTAGACACTGAAGCTTTCTTT,CSAIAGSNLDTEAFF
-,TRBV5-4,TRBJ2-2,-,TGTGCCAGCAGCTTGGAATTTAGGGACACCGGGGAGCTGTTTTTT,CASSLEFRDTGELFF
few,TRBV9,TRBJ1-1,-,TGTGCCAGCAGCACACAAGGGGGGTACACTGAAGCTTTCTTT,CASSTQGGYTEAFF
many,TRBV7-9,TRBJ1-1,TRBD1,TGTGCCAGCAGCAGCCCCCTGGGGACAGGCGCCACTGAAGCTTTCTTT,CASSSPLGTGATEAFF
few,TRBV7-9,TRBJ1-1,-,TGTGCCACCGCGTTGGGGAACACTGAAGCTTTCTTT,CATALGNTEAFF
many,TRBV7-3,TRBJ2-3,-,TGTGCCAGCAGCTTGGCCAGCTCGTCCGATACGCAGTATTTT,CASSLASSSDTQYF
few,TRBV6-6,TRBJ2-5,TRBD2,TGTGCCAGCAGTTACTTGCGGGGGGTCCAAGAGACCCAGTACTTC,CASSYLRGVQETQYF
many,TRBV5-1,TRBJ2-3,TRBD2,TGCGCCAGCAGCGAGACACTGACTAGCGGGGAGCATACGCAGTATTTT,CASSETLTSGEHTQYF
-,TRBV11-2,TRBJ2-5,TRBD2,TGTGCCAGCAGCTCAGTCGCGGGAGACCCCCGGGAGACCCAGTACTTC,CASSSVAGDPRETQYF
-,TRBV5-1,TRBJ2-5,-,TGCGCCAGCAGCTTTGGGGTATTGGGCACAGGACACCAAGAGACCCAGTACTTC,CASSFGVLGTGHQETQYF
many,TRBV19,TRBJ2-5,-,TGTGCCAGTAATGGGCAGGGAGGTATCGAGACCCAGTACTTC,CASNGQGGIETQYF
few,TRBV9,TRBJ1-2,-,TGTGCCAGCAGCACCCCGCGGCATGGCTACACCTTC,CASSTPRHGYTF
-,TRBV5-1,TRBJ2-5,-,TGCGCCAGCACGACCGACGGGGCGGAAGAGACCCAGTACTTC,CASTTDGAEETQYF
few,TRBV7-2,TRBJ2-4,-,TGTGCCAGCAGCTTAGTTTTTTGGGGAGAGAACATTCAGTACTTC,CASSLVFWGENIQYF
few,TRBV4-1,TRBJ1-1,TRBD1,TGCGCCAGCAGCCATGCGGACAGGGACTACACTGAAGCTTTCTTT,CASSHADRDYTEAFF